This TCR beta chain was sequenced during a study of beta chain features in type 1 diabetes. Study-level findings and limits: cDNA-based reads could over-represent cells with high TCR expression. Across patients, naive, central memory and Treg TCRB repertoires exhibited apparently greater similarity than was observed across healthy donors.

For this clone: Its matching antigen is unknown.

Of the isolated RNA, all was reverse transcribed, and so the sequenced material was expressed TCRB transcripts. Assay used: immunoSEQ multiplex PCR; TCRdb lists only in-frame clones, some missing. The data hold about 900,000 clones, with roughly 15% observed a single time. The V and J ends lost 5 bases and 2 bases respectively, with 13 bases between them. Germline CDR1 MNHEY, CDR2 SVGAGI. This CDR3 contains 14 residues. This clonotype originated in a woman aged 18-30 years in good health. Source material: naive CD4+ T cells from blood. V is TRBV6-5 and J is TRBJ2-7; TRBD2 is a possible D gene (5 bases). CDR3 nucleotide sequence: TGTGCCAGCAGTAACGCTCCCGGGACCTACGAGCAGTACTTC. This encodes CASSNAPGTYEQYF.